One and the same sample provided the 5 T cell receptor beta chains below, sequenced in a study of response to subunit inactivated influenza vaccine. TCRdb recomputed calls from the RT-PCR reads with MiXCR, one row per CDR3 protein. The sample consists of roughly 650,000 distinct CDR3 sequences, around 14% of them appearing once. The sample was PBMCs from blood, taken about 11 days after vaccination. The receptors stem from a man over 45 who received an inactivated influenza vaccine.

V usage is TRBV4-3 and J usage is TRBJ2-5; no reliable D call. Trimming pared 1 base from V and 5 bases from J, leaving 11 bases between. The CDR3 is 14 residues long. From germline, CDR1 is LGHNA and CDR2 YSLEER. The CDR3 region is CASSQVGSRETQYF. The CDR3 DNA reads TGCGCCAGCAGCCAAGTTGGCTCACGGGAGACCCAGTACTTC.

V usage is TRBV12-3 or TRBV12-4 and J usage is TRBJ2-7; D might be TRBD1 or TRBD2, each matching 5 bases. This CDR3 is built from 14 residues. Trimming removed 3 bases at V and 3 bases at J, with 12 bases between. This CDR3 reads CASSLGVLVYEQYF. The DNA of the CDR3 is TGTGCCAGCAGTTTGGGGGTCCTTGTCTACGAGCAGTACTTC.

This clonotype has a handful of counts. The J gene is TRBJ2-5, the V gene TRBV11-2; TRBD2 matches at 9 bases. CDR3 length: 15 residues. J was trimmed by 5 bases and V by 1 base; bases with no gene match: 5. Germline CDR1 and CDR2: SGHAT and FQNNGV. This CDR3 is CASSLVGSGGETQYF. In DNA, the CDR3 is TGTGCCAGCAGCTTAGTCGGTAGCGGGGGCGAGACCCAGTACTTC.

This chain connects TRBV7-2 to TRBJ2-7; a weak D match, TRBD2 (5 bases). This CDR3 has 16 residues. Germline V CDR1 and CDR2: SGHTA, FQGNSA. V shed 5 bases and J shed 0 bases, with 17 bases lying between them. The CDR3 nucleotides are TGTGCCAGCAGCCCTTTAGGTCTGGGGAGCTCCTACGAGCAGTACTTC. This gives the protein CASSPLGLGSSYEQYF.

The chain is built from TRBV29-1 and TRBJ2-5; 9 positions agree with TRBD1. Germline CDR1 is SQVTM and CDR2 is ANQGSEA. This CDR3 region has 12 residues. J was trimmed by 7 bases and V by 4 bases; bases with no gene match: 4. The CDR3 region is CSVGGQGATQYF. In DNA form, the CDR3 reads TGCAGCGTTGGGGGACAGGGTGCGACCCAGTACTTC. Supplemented by reference TRBV29-1 and TRBJ2-5, the full variable domain reads SAVISQKPSRDICQRGTSLTIQCQVDSQVTMMFWYRQQPGQSLTLIATANQGSEATYESGFVIDKFPISRPNLTFSTLTVSNMSPEDSSIYLCSVGGQGATQYFGPGTRLLVL.